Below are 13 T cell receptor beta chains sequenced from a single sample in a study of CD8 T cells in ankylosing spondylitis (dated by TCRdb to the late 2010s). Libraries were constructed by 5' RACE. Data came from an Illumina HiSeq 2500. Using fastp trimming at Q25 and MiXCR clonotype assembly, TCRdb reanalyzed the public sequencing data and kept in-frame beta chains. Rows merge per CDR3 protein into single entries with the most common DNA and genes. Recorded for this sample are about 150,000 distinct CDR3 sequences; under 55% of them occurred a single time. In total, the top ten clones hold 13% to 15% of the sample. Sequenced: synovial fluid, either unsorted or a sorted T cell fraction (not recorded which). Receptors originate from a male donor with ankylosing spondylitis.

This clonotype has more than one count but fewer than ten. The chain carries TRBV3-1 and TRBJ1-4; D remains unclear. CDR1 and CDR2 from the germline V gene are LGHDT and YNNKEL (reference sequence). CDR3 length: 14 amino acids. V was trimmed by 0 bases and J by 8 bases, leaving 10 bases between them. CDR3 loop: CASSQDIAGEKLFF. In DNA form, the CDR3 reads TGTGCCAGCAGCCAAGATATCGCTGGGGAAAAACTGTTTTTT.

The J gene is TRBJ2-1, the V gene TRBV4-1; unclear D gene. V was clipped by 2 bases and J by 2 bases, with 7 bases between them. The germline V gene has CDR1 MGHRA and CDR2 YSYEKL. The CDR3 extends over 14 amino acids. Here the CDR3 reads CASSQYVAYNEQFF. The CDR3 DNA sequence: TGCGCCAGCAGCCAATACGTTGCCTACAATGAGCAGTTCTTC.

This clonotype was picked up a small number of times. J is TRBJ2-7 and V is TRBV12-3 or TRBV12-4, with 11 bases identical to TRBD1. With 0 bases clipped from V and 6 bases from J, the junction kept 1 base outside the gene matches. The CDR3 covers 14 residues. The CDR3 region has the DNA TGTGCCAGCAGTTTAGCGGGACAGGGGGGCGAGCAGTACTTC. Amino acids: CASSLAGQGGEQYF.

CDR3 bases: TGCGCCAGCAGCTTCTCGTGGGGGGTGGACAATGAGCAGTTCTTC. Its protein is CASSFSWGVDNEQFF. The J gene is TRBJ2-1, the V gene TRBV5-1, with D possibly matching TRBD2 (6 bases). The CDR3 has 15 residues. The germline CDR1 and CDR2 sequences are SGHRS and YFSETQ. V dropped 2 bases and J dropped 5 bases, with 14 bases sitting between them.

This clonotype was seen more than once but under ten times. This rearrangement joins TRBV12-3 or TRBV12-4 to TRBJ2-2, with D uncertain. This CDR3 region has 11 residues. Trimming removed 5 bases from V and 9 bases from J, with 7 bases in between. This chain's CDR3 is CASSRPRELFF. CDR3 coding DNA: TGTGCCAGCAGTCGTCCAAGGGAGCTGTTTTTT.

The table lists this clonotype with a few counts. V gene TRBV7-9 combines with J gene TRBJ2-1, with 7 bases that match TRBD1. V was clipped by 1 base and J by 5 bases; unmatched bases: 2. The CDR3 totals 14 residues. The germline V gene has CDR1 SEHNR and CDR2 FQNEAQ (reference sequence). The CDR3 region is CASSLVGTDNEQFF. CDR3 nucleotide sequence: TGTGCCAGCAGCTTAGTCGGGACAGACAATGAGCAGTTCTTC.

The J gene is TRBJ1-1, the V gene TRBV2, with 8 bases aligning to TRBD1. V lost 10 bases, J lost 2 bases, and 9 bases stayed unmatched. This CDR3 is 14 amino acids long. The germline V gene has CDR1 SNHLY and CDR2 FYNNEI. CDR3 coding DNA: TGTGCCACCGATTCCGACAGGGGAAACACTGAAGCTTTCTTT. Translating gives CATDSDRGNTEAFF.

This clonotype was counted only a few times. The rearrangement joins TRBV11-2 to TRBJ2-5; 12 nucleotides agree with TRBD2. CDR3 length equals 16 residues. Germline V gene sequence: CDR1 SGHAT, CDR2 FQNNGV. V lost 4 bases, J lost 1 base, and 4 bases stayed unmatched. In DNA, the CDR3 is TGTGCCAGCAGCTCCTGGACTAGCGGGGCCCAAGAGACCCAGTACTTC. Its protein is CASSSWTSGAQETQYF.

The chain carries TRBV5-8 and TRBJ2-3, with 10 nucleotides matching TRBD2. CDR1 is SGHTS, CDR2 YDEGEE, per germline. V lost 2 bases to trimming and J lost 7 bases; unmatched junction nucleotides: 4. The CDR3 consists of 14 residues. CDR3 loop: CASSFPGLANTQYF. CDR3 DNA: TGTGCCAGCAGCTTTCCGGGACTAGCGAATACGCAGTATTTT.

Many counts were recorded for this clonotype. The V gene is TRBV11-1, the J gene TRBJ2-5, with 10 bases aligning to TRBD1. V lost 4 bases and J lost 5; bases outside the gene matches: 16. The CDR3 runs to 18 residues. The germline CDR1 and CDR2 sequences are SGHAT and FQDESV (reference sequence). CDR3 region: CASSSTRDRGQKGETQYF. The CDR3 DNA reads TGTGCCAGCAGCTCTACTCGGGACAGGGGACAAAAGGGGGAGACCCAGTACTTC.

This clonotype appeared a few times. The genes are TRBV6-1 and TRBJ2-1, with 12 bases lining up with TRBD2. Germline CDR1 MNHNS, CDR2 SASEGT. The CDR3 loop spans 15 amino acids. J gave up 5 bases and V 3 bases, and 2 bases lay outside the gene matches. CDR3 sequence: CASSEGLAGHNEQFF. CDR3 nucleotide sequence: TGTGCCAGCAGTGAGGGACTAGCGGGCCACAATGAGCAGTTCTTC.

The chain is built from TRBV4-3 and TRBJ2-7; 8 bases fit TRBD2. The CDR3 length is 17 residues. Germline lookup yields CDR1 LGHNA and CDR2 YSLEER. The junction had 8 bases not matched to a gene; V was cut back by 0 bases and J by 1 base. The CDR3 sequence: CASSQDLPSGFSYEQYF. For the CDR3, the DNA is TGCGCCAGCAGCCAAGATTTGCCTAGCGGGTTTTCCTACGAGCAGTACTTC.

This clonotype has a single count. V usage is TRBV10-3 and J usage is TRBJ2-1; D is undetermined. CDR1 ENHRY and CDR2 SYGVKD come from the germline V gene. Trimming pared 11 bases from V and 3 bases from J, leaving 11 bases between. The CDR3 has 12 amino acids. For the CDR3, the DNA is TGTGCCGCTAAAGGAGTCTACAATGAGCAGTTCTTC. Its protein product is CAAKGVYNEQFF.